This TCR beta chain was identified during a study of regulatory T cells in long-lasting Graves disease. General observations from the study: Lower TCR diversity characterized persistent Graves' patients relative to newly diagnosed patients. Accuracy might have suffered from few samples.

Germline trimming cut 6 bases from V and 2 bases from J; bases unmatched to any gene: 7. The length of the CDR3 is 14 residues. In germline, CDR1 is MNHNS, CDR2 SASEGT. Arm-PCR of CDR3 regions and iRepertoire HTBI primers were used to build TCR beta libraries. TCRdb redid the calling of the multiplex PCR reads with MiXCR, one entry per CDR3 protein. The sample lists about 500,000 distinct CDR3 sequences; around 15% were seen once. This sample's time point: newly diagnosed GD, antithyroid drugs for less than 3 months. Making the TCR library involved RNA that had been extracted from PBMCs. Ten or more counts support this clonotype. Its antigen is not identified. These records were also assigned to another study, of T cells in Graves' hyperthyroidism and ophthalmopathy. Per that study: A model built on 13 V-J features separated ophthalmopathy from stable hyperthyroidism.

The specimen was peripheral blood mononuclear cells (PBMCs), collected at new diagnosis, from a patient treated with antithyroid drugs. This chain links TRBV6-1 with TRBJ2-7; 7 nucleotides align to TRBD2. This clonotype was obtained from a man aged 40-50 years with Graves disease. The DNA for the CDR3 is TGTGCCAGCAGCCAGGGAGGGACCGCCTACGAGCAGTACTTC. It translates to CASSQGGTAYEQYF.